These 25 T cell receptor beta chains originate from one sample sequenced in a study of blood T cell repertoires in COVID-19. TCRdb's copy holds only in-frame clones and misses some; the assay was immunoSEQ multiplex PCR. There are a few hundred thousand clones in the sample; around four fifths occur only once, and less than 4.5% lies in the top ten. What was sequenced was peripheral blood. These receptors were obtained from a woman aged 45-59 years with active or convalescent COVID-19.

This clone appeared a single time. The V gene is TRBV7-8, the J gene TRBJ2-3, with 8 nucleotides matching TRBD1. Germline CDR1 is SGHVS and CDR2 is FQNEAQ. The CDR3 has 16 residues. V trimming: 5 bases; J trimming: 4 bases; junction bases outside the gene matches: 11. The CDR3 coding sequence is TGTGCCAGCAGCACTTACGGACAGGGAAAATCAGATACGCAGTATTTT. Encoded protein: CASSTYGQGKSDTQYF.

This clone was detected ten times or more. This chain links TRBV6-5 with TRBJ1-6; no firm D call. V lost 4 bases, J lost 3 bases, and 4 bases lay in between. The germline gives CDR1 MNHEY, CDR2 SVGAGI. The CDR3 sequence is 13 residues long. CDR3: CASSSVYNSPLHF. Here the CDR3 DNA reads TGTGCCAGCAGTTCGGTCTATAATTCACCCCTCCACTTT.

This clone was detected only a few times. The CDR3 coding sequence is TGCGCCACCTCAACCGGGTTTCGAGATACGCAGTATTTT. It codes for CATSTGFRDTQYF. The chain uses TRBV5-1 and TRBJ2-3; D is unclear. V was trimmed by 9 bases and J by 5 bases, leaving 16 bases between them. There are 13 residues in the CDR3. Germline V gene lookup returns CDR1 SGHRS and CDR2 YFSETQ.

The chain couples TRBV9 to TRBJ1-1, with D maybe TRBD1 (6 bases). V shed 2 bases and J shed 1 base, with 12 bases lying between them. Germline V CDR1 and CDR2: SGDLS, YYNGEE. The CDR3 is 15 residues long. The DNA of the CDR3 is TGTGCCAGCAGCGTGGCAGGGGTTGGGAACACTGAAGCTTTCTTT. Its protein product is CASSVAGVGNTEAFF.

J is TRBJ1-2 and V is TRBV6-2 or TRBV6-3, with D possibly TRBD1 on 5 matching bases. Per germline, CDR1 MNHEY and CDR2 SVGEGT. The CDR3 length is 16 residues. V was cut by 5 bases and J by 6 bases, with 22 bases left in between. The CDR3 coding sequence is TGTGCCAGCAGTGAGACTGGGGCTCACTTAGGTCATGGCTACACCTTC. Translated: CASSETGAHLGHGYTF.

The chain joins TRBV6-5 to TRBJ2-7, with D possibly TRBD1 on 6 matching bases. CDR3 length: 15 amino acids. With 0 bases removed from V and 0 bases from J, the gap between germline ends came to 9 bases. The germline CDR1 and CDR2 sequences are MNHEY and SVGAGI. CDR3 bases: TGTGCCAGCAGTTACTCCAGGACAGCCTCCTACGAGCAGTACTTC. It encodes CASSYSRTASYEQYF.

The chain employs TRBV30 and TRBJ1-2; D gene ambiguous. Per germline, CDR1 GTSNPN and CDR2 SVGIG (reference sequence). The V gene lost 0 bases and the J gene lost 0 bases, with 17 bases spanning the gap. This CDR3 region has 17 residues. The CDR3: CAWSVTPQRSSNYGYTF. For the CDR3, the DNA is TGTGCCTGGAGTGTAACCCCCCAGCGGTCGTCTAACTATGGCTACACCTTC. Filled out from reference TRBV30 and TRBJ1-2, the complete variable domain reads SQTIHQWPATLVQPVGSPLSLECTVEGTSNPNLYWYRQAAGRGLQLLFYSVGIGQISSEVPQNLSASRPQDRQFILSSKKLLLSDSGFYLCAWSVTPQRSSNYGYTFGSGTRLTVV.

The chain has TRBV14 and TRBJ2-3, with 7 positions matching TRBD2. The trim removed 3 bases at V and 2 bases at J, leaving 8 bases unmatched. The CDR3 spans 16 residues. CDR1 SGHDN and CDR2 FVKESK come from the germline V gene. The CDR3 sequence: CASSHPAGFTTDTQYF. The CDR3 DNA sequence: TGTGCCAGCAGCCATCCAGCGGGGTTTACCACAGATACGCAGTATTTT.

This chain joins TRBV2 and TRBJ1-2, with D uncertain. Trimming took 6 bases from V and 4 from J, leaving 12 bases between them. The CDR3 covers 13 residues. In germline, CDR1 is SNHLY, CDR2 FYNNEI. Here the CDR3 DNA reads TGTGCCAGCAGGAAGGAGGGCAGCTATGGCTACACCTTC. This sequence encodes CASRKEGSYGYTF.

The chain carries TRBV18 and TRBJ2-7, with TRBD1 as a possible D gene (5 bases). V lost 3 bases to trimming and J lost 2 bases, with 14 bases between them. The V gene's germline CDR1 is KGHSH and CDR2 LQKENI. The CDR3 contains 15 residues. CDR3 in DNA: TGTGCCAGCTCACCCGAGCAGGGCCCTACCTACGAGCAGTACTTC. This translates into CASSPEQGPTYEQYF.

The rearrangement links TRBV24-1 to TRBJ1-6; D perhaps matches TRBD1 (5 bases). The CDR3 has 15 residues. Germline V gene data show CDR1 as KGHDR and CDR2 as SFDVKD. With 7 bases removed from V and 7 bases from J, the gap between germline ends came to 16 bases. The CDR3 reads CATSPSGGGNSPLHF. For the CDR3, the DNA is TGTGCCACCAGCCCCTCCGGGGGAGGAAATTCACCCCTCCACTTT.

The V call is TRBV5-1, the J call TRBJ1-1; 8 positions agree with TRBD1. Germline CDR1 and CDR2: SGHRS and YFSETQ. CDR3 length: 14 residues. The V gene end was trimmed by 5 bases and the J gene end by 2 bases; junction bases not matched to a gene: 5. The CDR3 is CASRGGQGNTEAFF. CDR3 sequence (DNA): TGCGCCAGCAGGGGTGGACAGGGCAACACTGAAGCTTTCTTT. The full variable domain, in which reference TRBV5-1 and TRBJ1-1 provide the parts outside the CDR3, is KAGVTQTPRYLIKTRGQQVTLSCSPISGHRSVSWYQQTPGQGLQFLFEYFSETQRNKGNFPGRFSGRQFSNSRSEMNVSTLELGDSALYLCASRGGQGNTEAFFGQGTRLTVV.

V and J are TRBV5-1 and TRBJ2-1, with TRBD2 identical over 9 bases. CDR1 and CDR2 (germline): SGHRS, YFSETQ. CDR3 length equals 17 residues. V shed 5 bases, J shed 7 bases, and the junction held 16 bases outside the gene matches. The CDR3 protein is CASSLLPPGLALNEQFF. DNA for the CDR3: TGCGCCAGCAGTTTGCTCCCCCCGGGACTAGCCTTAAATGAGCAGTTCTTC.

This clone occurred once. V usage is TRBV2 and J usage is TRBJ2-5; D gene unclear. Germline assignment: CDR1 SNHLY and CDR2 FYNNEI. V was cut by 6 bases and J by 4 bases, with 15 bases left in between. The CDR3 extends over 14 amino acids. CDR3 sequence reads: CASSFGILAETQYF. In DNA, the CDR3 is TGTGCCAGCAGCTTTGGCATCTTGGCAGAGACCCAGTACTTC.

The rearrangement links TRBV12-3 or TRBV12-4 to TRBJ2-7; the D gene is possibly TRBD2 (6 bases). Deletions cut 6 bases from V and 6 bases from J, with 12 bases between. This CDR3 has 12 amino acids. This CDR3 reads CASSPISGEQYF. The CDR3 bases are TGTGCCAGCAGCCCCATTAGCGGCGAGCAGTACTTC.

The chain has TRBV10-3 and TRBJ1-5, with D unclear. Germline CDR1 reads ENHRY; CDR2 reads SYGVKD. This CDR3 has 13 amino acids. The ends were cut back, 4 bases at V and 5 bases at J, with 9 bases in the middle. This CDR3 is CAISGFVDQPQHF. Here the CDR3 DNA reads TGTGCCATCAGTGGCTTCGTAGATCAGCCCCAGCATTTT.

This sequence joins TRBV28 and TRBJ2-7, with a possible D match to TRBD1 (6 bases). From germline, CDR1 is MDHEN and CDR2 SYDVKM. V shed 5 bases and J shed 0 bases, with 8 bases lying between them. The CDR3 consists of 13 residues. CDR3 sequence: CASSPDSSYEQYF. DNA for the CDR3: TGTGCCAGCAGTCCGGACAGCTCCTACGAGCAGTACTTC.

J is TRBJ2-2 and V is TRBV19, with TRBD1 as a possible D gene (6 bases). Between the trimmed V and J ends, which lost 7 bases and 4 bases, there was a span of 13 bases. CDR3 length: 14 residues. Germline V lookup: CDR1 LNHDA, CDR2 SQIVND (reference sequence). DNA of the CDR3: TGTGCCAGTAACCAGGGGTGGCGCACCGGGGAGCTGTTTTTT. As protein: CASNQGWRTGELFF.

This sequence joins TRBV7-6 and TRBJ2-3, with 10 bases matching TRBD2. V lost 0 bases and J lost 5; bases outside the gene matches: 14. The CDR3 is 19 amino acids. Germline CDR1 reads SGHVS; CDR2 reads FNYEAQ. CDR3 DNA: TGTGCCAGCAGCTTAGCCCGGCGTGAGCTAGCGGGAGCCAAAGATACGCAGTATTTT. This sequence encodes CASSLARRELAGAKDTQYF.

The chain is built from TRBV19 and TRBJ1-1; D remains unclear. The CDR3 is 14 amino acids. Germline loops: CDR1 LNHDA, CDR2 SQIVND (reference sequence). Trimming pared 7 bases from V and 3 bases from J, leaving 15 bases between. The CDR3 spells CASTPWVRDTEAFF. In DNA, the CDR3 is TGTGCCAGTACCCCGTGGGTGAGGGACACTGAAGCTTTCTTT.

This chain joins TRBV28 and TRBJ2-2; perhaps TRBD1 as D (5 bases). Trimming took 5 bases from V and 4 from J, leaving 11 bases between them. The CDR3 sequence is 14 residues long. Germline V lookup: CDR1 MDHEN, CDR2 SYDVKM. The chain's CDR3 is CASSPGSGTGELFF. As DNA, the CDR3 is TGTGCCAGCAGTCCAGGGTCTGGCACCGGGGAGCTGTTTTTT.

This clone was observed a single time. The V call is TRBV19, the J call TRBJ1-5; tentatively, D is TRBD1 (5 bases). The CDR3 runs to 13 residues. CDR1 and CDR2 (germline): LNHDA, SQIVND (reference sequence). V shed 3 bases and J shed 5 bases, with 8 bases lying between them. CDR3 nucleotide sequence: TGTGCCAGTAGTATGGGAGGGGATCAGCCCCAGCATTTT. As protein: CASSMGGDQPQHF.

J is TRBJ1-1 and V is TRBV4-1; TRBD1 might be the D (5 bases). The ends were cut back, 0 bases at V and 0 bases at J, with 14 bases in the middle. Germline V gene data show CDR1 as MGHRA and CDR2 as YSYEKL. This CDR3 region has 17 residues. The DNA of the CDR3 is TGCGCCAGCAGCCAAGATGGGCAGAAGGGGATGAACACTGAAGCTTTCTTT. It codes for CASSQDGQKGMNTEAFF.

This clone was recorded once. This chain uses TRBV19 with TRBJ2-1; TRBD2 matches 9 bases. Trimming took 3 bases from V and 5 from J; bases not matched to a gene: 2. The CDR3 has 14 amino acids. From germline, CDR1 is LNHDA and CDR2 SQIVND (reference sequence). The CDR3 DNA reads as TGTGCCAGTAGTATGGGACTAGCCAACAATGAGCAGTTCTTC. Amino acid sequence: CASSMGLANNEQFF.

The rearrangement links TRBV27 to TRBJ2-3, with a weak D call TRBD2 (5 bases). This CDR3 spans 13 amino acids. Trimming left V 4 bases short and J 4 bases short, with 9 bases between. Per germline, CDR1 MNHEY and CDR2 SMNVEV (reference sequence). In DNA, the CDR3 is TGTGCCAGCAGTTCTCGGGAACCAGATACGCAGTATTTT. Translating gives CASSSREPDTQYF.